The entry below describes one T cell receptor beta chain. No antigen is known for it. Base quality data are lacking; no much larger clone is found one base away. These data are taken from a study of cytomegalovirus exposure and HLA in healthy donors (TCRdb year 2017). Looking at the study overall: In an earlier analysis of under 750 of the donors, 276 Gb of sequence data and approximately 100 million unique TCR beta sequences from 150 million to 200 million T cells were reported. Approximately 300 gigabases of sequencing data and roughly 90 million unique TCR sequences were included in an early release covering about 700 HLA-typed donors. Of the roughly 400 genotyped donors, approximately 82% fell in the genetic ancestry cluster associated with self-reported Caucasian donors. The aim of the study was to test whether cataloging public T cell receptors could identify signatures of past pathogen exposure. Using immunosequencing, the study profiled T cell repertoires from about 650 subjects and related those repertoires to cytomegalovirus serostatus. In addition to the first cohort of 666 subjects, a separate validation cohort of 120 different subjects was used. To predict cytomegalovirus infection status, the study brought together high-throughput TCR immunosequencing, statistical association of individual TCRs with disease status, and machine learning. A later analysis re-analyzed previously published TCR beta repertoires from 600 to 850 donors and added high-resolution HLA genotyping to study TCR occurrence patterns. Rather than drawing on any new phenotypic data, the later analysis identified candidate immune exposures from TCR beta sequences and the way those sequences occurred across donors. An earlier analysis of approximately 640 of the donors applied high-throughput TCR beta sequencing to assess whether each TCR beta V gene segment acted as functional or pseudogenic. Donor age, sex, ethnicity and CMV serostatus were compiled alongside the repertoire data. A later genetic analysis took genome-wide SNP genotypes for about 65% of the 666 donors and used that subset as a discovery cohort. All discovery cohort repertoires had been generated using a single sequencing platform. HLA typing included class I and class II loci at four-digit resolution. Typing coverage differed by locus: A, B, C, DRB1 and DQB1 were typed in roughly 629-640 donors, DQA1 in roughly 500, DPA1 in nearly 610, and DPB1 in 472. Four or five DR-DQ haplotypes were handled as single units for association and clustering because linkage in the cohort was strong. Among about 360 genotyped donors of the cohort, an average of around 240,000 unique TCR beta nucleotide sequences were sequenced per donor, roughly 20% of them non-productive.

Findings and caveats that apply to the study as a whole: In a later analysis, TCR association rates were found to vary across HLA loci, with the most associated TCRs seen for DRB1 alleles and the fewest for HLA-C alleles. Because HLA typing was unavailable for some donors at each locus, only the typed subset was used in association tests. Because counts were too low, about 15 rarely observed V segments, including chromosome 9 orphons, were left out of the earlier analysis of 500 to 650 of the donors. A few of the identified cytomegalovirus-associated TCR beta chains were confirmed in vitro to be specific for cytomegalovirus antigens. A cluster of highly shared sequence variants was judged likely to be a technical artifact of the sequencing pipeline. Across donors, most TCR sequences were observed very rarely, whereas some public TCRs were present in many individuals. When HLA alleles, especially DR and DQ, strongly co-occurred, attributing TCR associations to individual alleles was difficult. A total of fewer than 200 TCR beta chains were listed by the study as associated with cytomegalovirus. A further reported finding was that TCR beta sequences accurately predicted the HLA-A and HLA-B alleles for most subjects in the first cohort. V-gene and J-gene trimming of TCR beta chains was associated with a missense DCLRE1C variant in a later genetic analysis, and the association was replicated in an independent cohort. A later analysis associated about 17,000 TCR beta sequences with specific HLA alleles at a false discovery rate of 0.05. In a later analysis, several top co-occurrence clusters were reported to appear linked to parvovirus B19, influenza, CMV and Epstein-Barr virus. Broadly in line with IMGT annotations, most TCR beta V segments showed up in productive rearrangements about 87% or about 30% of the time in an earlier analysis of a few hundred of the donors. In this cohort, only TCR beta chains were sequenced, and detectable features were limited by the absence of alpha or paired-chain data. Immune exposure information for the cohort was limited to CMV serostatus. According to the authors, the approach could potentially be generalized to other disease states and immunological phenotypes. According to a later analysis, most CMV-associated TCR beta chains appeared to be HLA-restricted, and the HLA associations seemed to be driven largely by CMV exposure. Linkage disequilibrium might explain the correlated functional status among segregating V segments, but an unknown experimental factor could not be excluded. Because the 87-base-pair reads could not distinguish some IMGT-functional V segments, including TRBV6-2 and TRBV6-3, those segments were excluded. A later genetic analysis reported fewer N-insertions in productive TCRs among donors in an Asian-associated ancestry cluster than the approximately 670-donor mean. A later analysis found that HLA-associated TCR beta chains were more clonally expanded and had lower generation probabilities than equally common non-associated chains. The presence/absence analyses assumed that sequencing depth was roughly uniform across donors, and that assumption may not be true. Cytomegalovirus status was reported to be diagnosed by the classifier with high specificity and sensitivity in both the original and validation cohorts.

In total, 630 or so healthy bone marrow donors made up the cohort. At the time of sampling, every cohort member was nominally healthy, though immune exposures that went unrecorded were likely present. The donor tested CMV seropositive, placing the donor among the 310 or so seropositive members of the cohort. A peripheral blood sample was collected from each donor, and TCR beta sequencing was performed on peripheral blood mononuclear cells. The Qiagen DNeasy Blood Extraction Kit was used to extract genomic DNA from the blood cell samples. Libraries were constructed by the immunoSEQ multiplex PCR assay. The multiplex PCR relied on a mix of 60 forward primers for TCR Vbeta segments and 13 reverse primers for TCR Jbeta segments. The CDR3 region of rearranged TCR beta genes was amplified from genomic DNA by a multiplex PCR assay. The Illumina HiSeq System was used to sequence the amplified TCR beta libraries as 87-base-pair reads. The authors' pipeline ran thus. Across the 670 or so repertoires, a later analysis counted some 81 million unique TCR beta chains, around 10 million of which were shared by at least two donors. Raw reads were error-corrected and collapsed into unique sequences by a nearest-neighbor algorithm in which closely related sequences were merged to remove PCR and sequencing errors. To assign V, D and J gene segments, CDR3 sequences were aligned to IMGT reference sequences. For a sequence to be retained, a match of at least six nucleotides to both a V gene segment and a J gene segment was required. Rearrangements were called productive when the CDR3 lacked stop codons and stayed in frame with V and J; all others were non-productive. CDR3 was defined by IMGT convention, running from the second conserved V-encoded cysteine to the conserved J-encoded phenylalanine. In an earlier analysis of around 640 of the donors, sequences lacking an unambiguous match to a single V gene segment were excluded. An earlier analysis of 450 to 650 of the donors called V segments functional above 56.7% productive rearrangements and segregating when the between-donor standard deviation exceeded 5%. A statistical classification framework was built to diagnose cytomegalovirus status from the catalog of TCR beta chain sequences. In a later analysis, V and J genes were assigned by comparing TCR nucleotide sequences against IMGT/GENE-DB human TR gene sequences. A later analysis assigned CDR3 sequences and most-parsimonious VDJ recombination scenarios with the TCRdist pipeline. A later analysis defined each TCR beta chain by its CDR3 amino acid sequence plus V-gene family, and excluded reads lacking a unique V-gene family. As a way to deal with suspected cross-contamination and a sequencing artifact, a later analysis dropped hundreds of nucleotide sequences that were highly shared and had low generation probability. In a later analysis, a clonal expansion index for each public chain was calculated from normalized within-repertoire ranks of inferred template counts. In a later analysis, generation probabilities were computed with a VDJ recombination model fitted to out-of-frame rearrangements, and the resulting probabilities were checked against IGoR. In a later analysis, TCR-TCR, TCR-HLA and TCR-CMV co-occurrence was scored with hypergeometric tests, and a repertoire-size bias correction was applied to TCR pairs. To estimate false discovery rates, a later analysis permuted the HLA or CMV assignments 20 times. In a later analysis, co-occurring TCRs were grouped using DBSCAN, with TCRdist sequence similarity added in when clustering inside HLA-allele-positive subsets. For co-occurrence clustering, repertoires with fewer than 30,000 or more than 120,000 public chains were excluded, along with about five repertoires with anomalous nucleotide sharing. What TCRdb holds here is the immuneACCESS table cut down to in-frame rearrangements. Part of the clones is not present; checked against another copy, under half of the missing clones reflect an unresolved V gene, and the others are unexplained. V and J calls and clone size are as listed in that table; D and trimming were resolved from the DNA. In this sample the table shows 180,000 or so clones, approximately 85% of which occur a single time. The ten largest clones capture about 10% of the sample.

Deletion took 4 bases off V and 4 bases off J, with a span of 15 bases between the germline ends. The CDR3 has 15 amino acids, counting the end cysteine and phenylalanine. The retained sequence is limited to the CDR3, 45 bases, with the frame set at the first base. The CDR1 and CDR2 encoded by the germline V gene are SGHDT and YYEEEE. The rearranged segments are TRBV5-6 and TRBJ2-1; the D region possibly corresponds to TRBD1 (7 bases align). The sample was PBMCs. This sequence was found in a man younger than 30 in good health and CMV-seropositive. The nucleotide sequence is TGTGCCAGCAGCAACGACAGGGAGGCGTACAATGAGCAGTTCTTC. Its amino acids are CASSNDREAYNEQFF.